The 17 T cell receptor beta chains below were found in one sample sequenced in a study of human T cells and chemical hapten exposure. Noted time point: patch test 1, 2 weeks after DPC sensitization. The treatment here: therapeutic diphenylcyclopropenone sensitization with weekly scalp DPC. Using its own MiXCR run on the RACE reads, TCRdb lists one record per CDR3 protein. The sample contains 100,000 or so distinct CDR3 sequences, about 11% of which appear only once. The sequencing used whole blood, collected in connection with sensitization to the hapten diphenylcyclopropenone (DPC). The source is a man aged 40-49 years with alopecia areata. Some clones in this sample may be carry-over from other donors' samples.

Comments on this clonotype: Being one base from a much bigger clone, this may be a read error. The rearrangement joins TRBV15 to TRBJ2-1, with TRBD1 as a possible D gene (5 bases). Germline CDR1 is LNHNV and CDR2 is YYDKDF (reference sequence). This CDR3 has 15 residues. Trimming took 0 bases from V and 8 from J, leaving 14 bases between them. The CDR3 loop reads CATSRDHTGWDEQFF. The CDR3 DNA reads as TGTGCCACCAGCAGAGATCACACAGGCTGGGATGAGCAGTTCTTC.

The table lists this clonotype with a few counts. The J gene is TRBJ2-3, the V gene TRBV29-1, with D perhaps TRBD1 or TRBD2 (5 bases each). The CDR3 is 16 amino acids. Trimming cost V 4 bases and J 4 bases, with 21 bases left between them. Germline CDR1 and CDR2: SQVTM and ANQGSEA. In DNA, the CDR3 is TGCAGCGTTGTGGAGTACGGGACCGTGGCCCCAGATACGCAGTATTTT. Residues: CSVVEYGTVAPDTQYF.

V usage is TRBV29-1 and J usage is TRBJ1-2; D remains unclear. The germline gives CDR1 SQVTM, CDR2 ANQGSEA. V lost 1 base and J lost 6, with 9 bases in between. The CDR3 covers 12 residues. The DNA for the CDR3 is TGCAGCGTTGAAGGAGGTGGAGATGGCTACACCTTC. Protein: CSVEGGGDGYTF.

In its sample, this clonotype was seen a few times. This chain connects TRBV18 to TRBJ2-5; 7 nucleotides match TRBD1. The CDR3 extends over 18 amino acids. The ends lost 1 base at V and 4 bases at J; junction bases unmatched: 15. Germline-derived CDR1 and CDR2 are KGHSH and LQKENI. CDR3 DNA: TGTGCCAGCTCACCACAAGCAAATCCGGGACAGAGTAGAGAGACCCAGTACTTC. It codes for CASSPQANPGQSRETQYF.

The sample holds many counts of this clonotype. The V and J genes are TRBV2 and TRBJ1-5; possible D gene TRBD1, 6 bases. This CDR3 region has 15 residues. Germline loops: CDR1 SNHLY, CDR2 FYNNEI. V was cut by 4 bases and J by 3 bases, with 13 bases left in between. CDR3 in amino acids: CASSATGPDNQPQHF. The CDR3 DNA is TGTGCCAGCAGTGCTACAGGGCCCGACAATCAGCCCCAGCATTTT.

The rearrangement joins TRBV7-2 to TRBJ2-3, with TRBD2 matching 10 bases. J gave up 4 bases and V 5 bases, and 9 bases lay outside the gene matches. CDR3 length: 16 amino acids. Germline loops: CDR1 SGHTA, CDR2 FQGNSA. The CDR3 spells CASSQIAGGGADTQYF. The CDR3 DNA reads as TGTGCCAGCAGCCAGATAGCGGGAGGAGGGGCAGATACGCAGTATTTT. The whole variable domain, filled in from reference TRBV7-2 and TRBJ2-3, reads GAGVSQSPSNKVTEKGKDVELRCDPISGHTALYWYRQSLGQGLEFLIYFQGNSAPDKSGLPSDRFSAERTGGSVSTLTIQRTQQEDSAVYLCASSQIAGGGADTQYFGPGTRLTVL.

The chain uses TRBV25-1 and TRBJ2-4; unclear D gene. Trimming stripped 4 bases from V and 13 bases from J, with 11 bases between. This CDR3 spans 11 amino acids. In germline, CDR1 is MGHDK, CDR2 SYGVNS. CDR3 region: CASSAVDRQYF. The CDR3 DNA follows: TGTGCCAGCAGTGCTGTGGACCGACAGTACTTC. Filled out from reference TRBV25-1 and TRBJ2-4, the complete variable domain reads EADIYQTPRYLVIGTGKKITLECSQTMGHDKMYWYQQDPGMELHLIHYSYGVNSTEKGDLSSESTVSRIRTEHFPLTLESARPSHTSQYLCASSAVDRQYFGAGTRLSVL.

V gene TRBV12-3 or TRBV12-4 combines with J gene TRBJ2-3; D might be TRBD1 or TRBD2, each matching 5 bases. Trimming took 7 bases from V and 4 from J, leaving 21 bases between them. There are 16 residues in the CDR3. The CDR3 sequence: CASTQRRARVADTQYF. As DNA, the CDR3 is TGTGCCAGCACCCAACGGCGGGCCAGGGTTGCAGATACGCAGTATTTT.

In its sample, this clonotype was seen a few times. V usage is TRBV29-1 and J usage is TRBJ1-5, with D perhaps TRBD1 (6 bases). CDR1 and CDR2 from the germline V gene are SQVTM and ANQGSEA. V was shortened by 6 bases and J by 6 bases, with 18 bases between the two germline ends. The CDR3 runs 14 residues. The chain's CDR3 is CSVGGAAGSQPQHF. The DNA for the CDR3 is TGCAGCGTGGGGGGGGCAGCGGGGAGTCAGCCCCAGCATTTT.

This clonotype was counted only a few times. The J gene is TRBJ2-3, the V gene TRBV5-6; D not resolved. V lost 5 bases to trimming and J lost 4 bases, with 8 bases between them. CDR3 length: 12 residues. Germline V gene lookup returns CDR1 SGHDT and CDR2 YYEEEE. The DNA for the CDR3 is TGTGCCAGCAGGTCTCAGTCAGATACGCAGTATTTT. Protein product: CASRSQSDTQYF.

This clonotype was seen a few times. This chain uses TRBV7-3 with TRBJ2-7; 11 positions agree with TRBD1. Germline V lookup: CDR1 SGHTA, CDR2 FQGTGA. Unmatched junction bases numbered 7, after V lost 5 bases and J lost 7 bases. CDR3 length: 14 amino acids. CDR3 bases: TGTGCCAGCAGCCGGGACAGGGGGAAGGGGGAGCAGTACTTC. The encoded protein is CASSRDRGKGEQYF.

The chain couples TRBV19 to TRBJ2-7, with D tentatively TRBD2 (5 bases). The germline V gene encodes CDR1 LNHDA and CDR2 SQIVND (reference sequence). There are 17 residues in the CDR3. Trimming removed 4 bases from V and 5 bases from J, with 24 bases in between. In nucleotides, the CDR3 is TGTGCCAGTAGTACCCACCTTCCAGCCCGGGGAATCAACGAGCAGTACGTC. Encoded protein: CASSTHLPARGINEQYV.

In DNA, the CDR3 is TGCAGTGCTAGAATCTCAGGGACCCCCTACGAGCAGTACTTC. This translates into CSARISGTPYEQYF. V gene TRBV20-1 combines with J gene TRBJ2-7; perhaps D is TRBD1 or TRBD2 (5 bases each). This CDR3 contains 14 residues. V gave up 2 bases and J gave up 2 bases, with 13 bases separating them. Looked up from germline, CDR1 is DFQATT and CDR2 is SNEGSKA (reference sequence).

J is TRBJ2-7 and V is TRBV3-1; D ambiguous. The CDR3 totals 14 residues. Germline loops: CDR1 LGHDT, CDR2 YNNKEL (reference sequence). V lost 2 bases and J 2 bases, leaving 10 bases between the germline ends. CDR3 DNA sequence: TGTGCCAGCAGCCAAAGTCTCGGAACCTACGAGCAGTACGTC. As protein: CASSQSLGTYEQYV.

This rearrangement joins TRBV9 to TRBJ2-7, with 7 bases lining up with TRBD1. Germline loops: CDR1 SGDLS, CDR2 YYNGEE. With V trimmed by 0 bases and J by 5 bases, 2 bases remained unmatched. This CDR3 spans 13 amino acids. The CDR3 sequence is CASSVGQGNEQYF. The CDR3 nucleotides are TGTGCCAGCAGCGTAGGACAGGGAAACGAGCAGTACTTC.

The chain recombines TRBV7-2 with TRBJ1-3; the match to TRBD1 covers 9 bases. J lost 1 base, V lost 2 bases, and 3 bases had no gene match. Germline V CDR1 and CDR2: SGHTA, FQGNSA. The CDR3 length is 16 residues. Here the CDR3 DNA reads TGTGCCAGCAGCTTAACCGGACAGGGGTCTGGAAACACCATATATTTT. Translated, it gives CASSLTGQGSGNTIYF.

This clonotype was seen a handful of times. J is TRBJ1-1 and V is TRBV10-3; TRBD1 matches 7 bases. Germline V CDR1 and CDR2: ENHRY, SYGVKD. Losses at the gene ends were 3 bases for V and 1 base for J; bases not matched to a gene: 5. The CDR3 has 15 residues. CDR3 in amino acids: CAISDSDRANTEAFF. CDR3 bases: TGTGCCATCAGTGACTCCGACAGGGCGAACACTGAAGCTTTCTTT.